This T cell receptor (beta chain) was obtained from a study of blood T cell repertoires in COVID-19 (TCRdb year 2020). At the level of the whole study: Samples from collaborators originated in the United States, Italy and Spain and spanned both the acute and convalescent phases of COVID-19. The material from the prospective study consisted of cDNA or gDNA derived from T cells, B-cell-depleted T cells, or PBMCs. The repertoires were released in a freely available public database intended as a resource for research on the immune response to SARS-CoV-2. Where HLA class I and class II types were available, the types were taken from metadata supplied by the sample provider, not from assay-based typing. The samples were drawn from two sources: the first 160 participants of the ongoing ImmuneRACE study, and 1,000 to 1,500 subjects contributed by 6 global collaborators. A de-identified subject ID, COVID-19 status, age in years and sex were almost always included in the sample metadata. Deeply sampled blood TCRbeta repertoires from subjects exposed to, actively infected with, or recovered from COVID-19 were included in the dataset. Study-wide findings and limitations: The amount of clinical and demographic metadata varied by source and participant and was provided uncurated.

Concerning this clone: What antigen it recognizes has not been identified. Per-base quality was not reported, and no clone a single base away is much larger than it.

The junction carries 15 bases between V and J, which are trimmed by 1 base and 5 bases respectively. The CDR3 runs 15 residues from the cysteine to the phenylalanine. Only the CDR3 part of the read is kept: 45 bases, read in frame from the first base. As encoded in the germline V gene, CDR1 is SGHTA while CDR2 is FQGTGA. The collaborating institutions used their own protocols to collect whole blood in K2EDTA tubes. Collaborator samples were shipped for TCRbeta analysis as frozen whole blood, isolated PBMCs, or DNA extracted from either sample type. TCRbeta CDR3 regions were amplified from genomic DNA using the immunoSEQ Assay, a bias-controlled multiplex PCR. As for the authors' bioinformatics: Within the assay, amplification of reference gene primers was used to estimate how many nucleated cells each sample contained. To quantify the absolute abundance of each unique TCRbeta CDR3 rearrangement, sequence reads were collapsed and filtered. Productive Simpson clonality was computed per sample as the square root of Simpson's diversity index over productive rearrangements. Entries here come from immuneACCESS through TCRdb and include only in-frame sequences with V and J called. Some clones fail to appear in such tables; in the studies checked, an unresolved V gene covers under half of the shortfall, and the cause of the remainder is unknown. The V and J calls and clone size come from that table; D and trimming were worked out from the DNA. The sample table contains over 75,000 clones; only one count was recorded for around 93% of them. Jointly, the top ten make up 2.3% of the sample.

Recombination connected TRBV7-3 to TRBJ2-7; the best D guess is TRBD2, with 7 bases matching. Source material: peripheral blood. This receptor was identified in a human donor with active COVID-19. The donor label of this sample is uncertain. The CDR3 sequence is CASSLRGGVGDEQYF. The sequence in DNA is TGTGCCAGCAGCTTAAGAGGGGGGGTAGGAGACGAGCAGTACTTC.